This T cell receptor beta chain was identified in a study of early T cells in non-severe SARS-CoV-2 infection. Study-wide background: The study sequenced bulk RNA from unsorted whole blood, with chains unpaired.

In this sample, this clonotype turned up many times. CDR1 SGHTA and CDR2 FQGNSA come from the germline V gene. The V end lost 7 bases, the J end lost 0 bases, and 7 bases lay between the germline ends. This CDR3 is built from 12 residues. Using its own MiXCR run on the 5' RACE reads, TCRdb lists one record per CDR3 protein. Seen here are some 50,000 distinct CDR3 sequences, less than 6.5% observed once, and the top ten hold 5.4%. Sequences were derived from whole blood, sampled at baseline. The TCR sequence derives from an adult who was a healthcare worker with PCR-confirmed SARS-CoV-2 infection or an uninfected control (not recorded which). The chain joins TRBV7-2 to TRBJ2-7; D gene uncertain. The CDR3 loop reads CASIGSSYEQYF. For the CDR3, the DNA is TGTGCCAGCATAGGCAGCTCCTACGAGCAGTACTTC.